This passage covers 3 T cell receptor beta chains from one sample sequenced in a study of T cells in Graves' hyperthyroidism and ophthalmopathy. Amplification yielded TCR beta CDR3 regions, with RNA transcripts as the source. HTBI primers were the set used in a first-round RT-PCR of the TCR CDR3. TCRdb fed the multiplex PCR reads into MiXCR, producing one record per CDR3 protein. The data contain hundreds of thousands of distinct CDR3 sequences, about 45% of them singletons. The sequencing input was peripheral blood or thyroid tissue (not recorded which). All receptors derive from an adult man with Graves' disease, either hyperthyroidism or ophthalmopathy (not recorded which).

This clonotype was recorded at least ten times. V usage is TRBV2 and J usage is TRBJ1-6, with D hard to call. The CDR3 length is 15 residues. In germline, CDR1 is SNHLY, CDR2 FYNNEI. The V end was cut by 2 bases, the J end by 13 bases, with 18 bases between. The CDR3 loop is CASSELSVGLLPLHF. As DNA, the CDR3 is TGTGCCAGCAGTGAACTCTCCGTAGGCCTCTTGCCCCTCCACTTT.

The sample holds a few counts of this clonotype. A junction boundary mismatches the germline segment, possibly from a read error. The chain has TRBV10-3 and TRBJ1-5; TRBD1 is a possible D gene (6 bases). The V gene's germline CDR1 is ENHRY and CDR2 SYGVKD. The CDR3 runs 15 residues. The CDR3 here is CASSARGGRGQPQHF. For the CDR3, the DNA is TGTGCCAGCAGTGCCAGGGGAGGGAGAGGTCAGCCCCAGCATTTT.

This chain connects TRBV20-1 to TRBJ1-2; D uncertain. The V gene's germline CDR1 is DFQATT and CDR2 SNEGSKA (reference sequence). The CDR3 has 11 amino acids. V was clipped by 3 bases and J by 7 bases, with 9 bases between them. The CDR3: CSARGRSGYTF. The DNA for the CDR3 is TGCAGTGCTAGGGGCAGGTCTGGCTACACCTTC.